One and the same sample provided the 6 T cell receptor beta chains below, sequenced in a study of CD4 T cells in relation to SARS-CoV-2 and coronaviruses. Sequencing used immunoSEQ multiplex PCR; TCRdb keeps in-frame clones, though not all of them. The sample gives tens of thousands of clones, 88% of which show up once; about a tenth is in the top ten. The sample comprised memory CD4+ T cells from PBMCs. The origin of the receptors is an adult with COVID-19.

This chain links TRBV15 with TRBJ2-4; D is tentatively TRBD1 or TRBD2 (5 bases each). This CDR3 is built from 18 residues. With 0 bases removed from V and 9 bases from J, the gap between germline ends came to 24 bases. The germline V gene encodes CDR1 LNHNV and CDR2 YYDKDF (reference sequence). CDR3 nucleotide sequence: TGTGCCACCAGCAGAGATCCCGAACCGGGACGTAATATTGGCATTCAGTACTTC. This codes for CATSRDPEPGRNIGIQYF.

The chain carries TRBV3-1 (or the pseudogene TRBV3-2) and TRBJ1-1, with D perhaps TRBD1 (5 bases). The V end was cut by 4 bases, the J end by 5 bases, with 20 bases between. The length of the CDR3 is 16 residues. Per germline, CDR1 LGHDT and CDR2 YNNKEL (reference sequence). CDR3 nucleotides: TGTGCCAGCAGCCCCTTACCTATTAGGCGGGGGACTGAAGCTTTCTTT. It translates to CASSPLPIRRGTEAFF.

The genes are TRBV5-1 and TRBJ2-7, with D possibly being TRBD1 or TRBD2 (5 bases each). The germline gives CDR1 SGHRS, CDR2 YFSETQ. The CDR3 is 14 amino acids. Trimming stripped 2 bases from V and 4 bases from J, with 13 bases between. CDR3 sequence reads: CASSLLGTPYEQYF. In nucleotides, the CDR3 is TGCGCCAGCAGCTTATTGGGGACCCCATACGAGCAGTACTTC.

The rearrangement joins TRBV24-1 to TRBJ2-3; 14 bases align to TRBD2. The trim removed 4 bases at V and 2 bases at J, leaving 7 bases unmatched. Germline CDR1 is KGHDR and CDR2 is SFDVKD. This CDR3 is built from 18 residues. This CDR3 reads CATSDPRTSGGFTDTQYF. CDR3 in DNA: TGTGCCACCAGTGACCCGAGGACTAGCGGGGGGTTCACAGATACGCAGTATTTT.

This chain connects TRBV5-1 to TRBJ2-1; 10 nucleotides line up with TRBD2. CDR3 length: 15 amino acids. Germline CDR1 is SGHRS and CDR2 is YFSETQ. The junction had 7 bases not matched to a gene; V was cut back by 2 bases and J by 8 bases. The CDR3 protein is CASSFSQRGGDEQFF. CDR3 in DNA: TGCGCCAGCAGCTTTAGCCAGCGGGGGGGCGATGAGCAGTTCTTC.

The chain has TRBV6-4 and TRBJ1-1; D call uncertain. There are 13 residues in the CDR3. The V end lost 3 bases, the J end lost 1 base, and 6 bases lay between the germline ends. Per germline, CDR1 MRHNA and CDR2 SNTAGT. CDR3 in DNA: TGTGCCAGCAGTGAGGCTCGGAACACTGAAGCTTTCTTT. It translates to CASSEARNTEAFF.